This T cell receptor (beta chain) is drawn from a study of T cells in Graves' hyperthyroidism and ophthalmopathy (dated by TCRdb to the late 2010s). About the study as a whole: Peripheral blood was sampled at the time of initial diagnosis, prior to any treatment. TCR V-J signatures able to tell the groups apart were searched for in a discovery cohort of 100 patients, of whom more than 40 had Graves' ophthalmopathy and 57 had stable Graves' hyperthyroidism. Prospective prediction of ophthalmopathy was tested in an independent validation cohort of under 20 hyperthyroidism patients and 15 to 17 patients who later progressed to ophthalmopathy. For training and testing, the 100 patients in the discovery cohort were randomly divided in a 7:3 ratio. In addition, the study compared T-cell repertoires in thyroid tissue and in blood from 6 or 7 Graves' hyperthyroidism patients. After blood sampling, hyperthyroidism patients were treated with methimazole at a starting dose of 30 mg daily, and ophthalmopathy patients were treated with high-dose intravenous methylprednisolone. TCR Vbeta CDR3 sequencing of fewer than 150 peripheral blood samples (roughly 41 ophthalmopathy, 75 to 80 hyperthyroidism and approximately 17 progressor patients) is reported in the paper.

The paper's findings and limits, for the study overall: Sample size was not statistically predetermined, and blinding of investigators to group allocation was not performed. In validation, progression to ophthalmopathy was predicted by the model with 70.59% sensitivity and approximately 78% specificity, a median of roughly six months before onset. Most expanded thyroid clonotypes (frequency above 0.001) were also detected in blood, suggesting blood repertoires may reflect thyroid immune responses. Ophthalmopathy was separated from stable hyperthyroidism by a 13 V-J signature model, with about 86% sensitivity and just over 81% specificity obtained in cross-validation and 80%/75% obtained in testing.

V loses 6 bases of germline sequence and J loses 9 bases, and the interval between the two ends is 12 bases. The CDR1 and CDR2 encoded by the germline V gene are MDHEN and SYDVKM. The CDR3 holds 13 amino acids from the cysteine to the phenylalanine. Here the CDR3 DNA is all that survives: 39 bases in frame from base 1. The table lists this clonotype with many counts. Its antigen is still unknown. The input lacks base qualities; no much larger clone sits a single base away. Stable Graves' hyperthyroidism was defined as no progression to ophthalmopathy during 18 months of follow-up. The hyperthyroidism patients were between 18 and 65 years old and newly diagnosed, with a disease duration of less than 2 months. Patients with uncontrolled infections, other autoimmune diseases, pregnancy or lactation were excluded. Clinical symptoms, serum thyroxine and TRAb, thyroid ultrasound, and orbital computed tomography formed the basis for the diagnoses. Ficoll-Paque density gradient centrifugation was used to isolate PBMCs from approximately 10 ml of fresh peripheral blood. Total RNA was extracted using Trizol reagent, and RNA quality was assessed on an Agilent 2100 Bioanalyzer.

Amplification of TCR beta CDR3 regions was carried out from RNA transcripts. For the first round of RT-PCR on the TCR CDR3, the HTBI primer set was used together with the Qiagen OneStep RT-PCR kit. A second multiplex PCR round built the libraries, followed by size selection and purification. Sequencing of the libraries was done on an Illumina HiSeq2000 using paired-end 100 bp reads. In the source study's methods: SOAPnuke was used to process the raw data, with reads discarded if the reads contained adapters or uncalled bases, had a mean Phred below 15, or lacked an exact constant-primer or identifier match. COPE v1.2.5 was used to merge high-quality paired reads, and clonotypes were defined as unique nucleotide sequences. Clonotypes were aligned to IMGT TRBV, TRBD and TRBJ reference segments using MiTCR v1.1. Only V-J combinations with frequency above 0.0001, covering 99.2% of repertoires, were analysed. The TCS score was defined as the ratio of F50 (clonal expansion) to E x V (chaos), calculated using BLOSUM62-based TCRdist between CDR3 peptides within each V-J. Welch's t-statistics and random forest reduced roughly 530 V-J features to 13, which were used in a naive Bayes classifier (R e1071). TCRdb ran its own pipeline on the public reads, namely fastp trimming at Q25 and MiXCR clone calling, and kept in-frame beta chains. Identical CDR3 proteins give one entry, which carries the most common genes and DNA. The authors' filters were not applied to this entry. Across this sample there are approximately 400,000 distinct CDR3 sequences, with approximately 14% seen only once. The ten largest make up around 7.3% of the sample.

The rearrangement combines TRBV28 with TRBJ1-6, with the D gene not confidently named. Sequencing was performed on blood. The TCR sequence derives from a woman under 30 with Graves' hyperthyroidism. The CDR3 corresponds to CASRGSGVSPLHF. The DNA sequence is as follows: TGTGCCAGCAGAGGCTCCGGGGTTTCACCCCTCCACTTT.